The 21 T cell receptor beta chains given below trace back to one sample, sequenced in a study of T-cell reconstitution after alpha-beta-depleted transplantation in children listed by TCRdb under 2016. Taken with the paper, the label for treatment or condition translates to: allogeneic hematopoietic cell transplantation with graft depleted of TCRalphabeta T cells and CD19 B cells. Library generation was performed with PCR. Data came from an Illumina HiSeq 2500. TCR libraries were prepared with molecular barcoding, using unique molecular identifiers to normalize TCRbeta repertoire quantification. Using fastp trimming at Q25 and MiXCR clonotype assembly, TCRdb reanalyzed the public sequencing data and kept in-frame beta chains. CDR3 protein sequences are deduplicated, and each keeps its most common genes and DNA. The sample records fewer than 1 million distinct CDR3 sequences, under 20% of which are singletons. The ten largest clones take up approximately 5% of the sample.

The specimen comprised PBMCs, mostly from graft donor cells, sampled 360 days after TCRalphabeta/CD19-depleted stem cell transplant. The receptors here all came from a male patient younger than 18 who had a stem cell transplant for acute lymphoblastic leukemia, so the T cells may come from the graft donor.

This clonotype was observed a few times. J is TRBJ2-1 and V is TRBV5-1; 8 nucleotides align to TRBD2. From germline, CDR1 is SGHRS and CDR2 YFSETQ. The CDR3 totals 16 residues. With V trimmed by 8 bases and J by 3 bases, 13 bases remained unmatched. The CDR3 bases are TGCGCCAGTACTCCGACCGGGACTAGGAGCTACAATGAGCAGTTCTTC. Translating gives CASTPTGTRSYNEQFF.

This clonotype was seen more than once but under ten times. The chain is built from TRBV29-1 and TRBJ1-3; D perhaps matches TRBD1 (6 bases). The germline V gene encodes CDR1 SQVTM and CDR2 ANQGSEA. This CDR3 comprises 14 residues. The ends were cut back, 3 bases at V and 0 bases at J, with 9 bases in the middle. CDR3 sequence reads: CSVDGGLSGNTIYF. The CDR3 bases are TGCAGCGTTGATGGGGGCCTCTCTGGAAACACCATATATTTT.

The gene calls are TRBV20-1 and TRBJ1-1; no clear D. Trimming took off 3 bases at V and 4 bases at J, with 3 bases between the two ends. There are 10 residues in the CDR3. The germline V gene has CDR1 DFQATT and CDR2 SNEGSKA (reference sequence). CDR3 DNA: TGCAGTGCTAGCCCCACTGAAGCTTTCTTT. This gives the protein CSASPTEAFF.

This clonotype was seen ten or more times. The J gene is TRBJ2-2, the V gene TRBV7-8; 11 nucleotides align to TRBD2. V lost 1 base and J lost 6; bases outside the gene matches: 7. The CDR3 extends over 17 amino acids. Germline-derived CDR1 and CDR2 are SGHVS and FQNEAQ. As DNA, the CDR3 is TGTGCCAGCAGCTTAGGTTCTAGCGGGAGGAGCCCCGGGGAGCTGTTTTTT. It translates to CASSLGSSGRSPGELFF.

As concerns this clonotype: The germline gene is not matched at one end of the junction; a read error may be the cause. This chain joins TRBV9 and TRBJ2-7, with 11 bases identical to TRBD1. CDR1 and CDR2 from the germline V gene are SGDLS and YYNGEE. The CDR3 runs 14 residues. The CDR3 nucleotides are TGTGCCATCAGCCCCGGACAGGGGGCATACGAGCAGTACTTC. It encodes CAISPGQGAYEQYF.

This clonotype appeared a few times. J is TRBJ2-7 and V is TRBV7-9; 13 bases match TRBD2. This CDR3 is built from 16 residues. The junction had 11 bases not matched to a gene; V was cut back by 5 bases and J by 7 bases. The V gene's germline CDR1 is SEHNR and CDR2 FQNEAQ (reference sequence). The CDR3 DNA is TGTGCCAGCAGCCGCGGACTAGCGGGGGACTACGGAGAGCAGTACTTC. As protein: CASSRGLAGDYGEQYF.

The chain is built from TRBV4-1 and TRBJ2-2; tentative D call: TRBD1 (7 bases). Germline-derived CDR1 and CDR2 are MGHRA and YSYEKL. This CDR3 has 16 amino acids. V was shortened by 1 base and J by 7 bases, with 16 bases between the two germline ends. The CDR3 region has the DNA TGCGCCAGCAGCCAAGCGCCGAGACAGGGAGGCGGGGAGCTGTTTTTT. It specifies CASSQAPRQGGGELFF.

V usage is TRBV27 and J usage is TRBJ2-7, with a tentative D call TRBD2 (5 bases). The ends were cut back, 5 bases at V and 2 bases at J, with 16 bases in the middle. In germline, CDR1 is MNHEY, CDR2 SMNVEV (reference sequence). There are 15 residues in the CDR3. The CDR3 region is CASSVNVGEPYEQYF. DNA of the CDR3: TGTGCCAGCAGTGTCAACGTCGGGGAGCCCTACGAGCAGTACTTC.

In its sample, this clonotype was seen many times. The V and J genes are TRBV12-3 or TRBV12-4 and TRBJ2-1; no clear D gene. This CDR3 spans 11 amino acids. Trimming pared 4 bases from V and 8 bases from J, leaving 6 bases between. As DNA, the CDR3 is TGTGCCAGCAGTTCCAGAGATGAGCAGTTCTTC. Protein product: CASSSRDEQFF.

This clonotype appeared a few times. The rearrangement joins TRBV7-9 to TRBJ2-2; D is unclear. This CDR3 has 14 residues. Germline V lookup: CDR1 SEHNR, CDR2 FQNEAQ (reference sequence). V was cut by 8 bases and J by 0 bases, with 10 bases left in between. CDR3 bases: TGTGCCAGCCGGGTCGGTTCGAACACCGGGGAGCTGTTTTTT. Amino acid sequence: CASRVGSNTGELFF.

The chain recombines TRBV27 with TRBJ2-5; the D is unclear. V was trimmed by 2 bases and J by 2 bases, leaving 12 bases between them. The CDR3 loop spans 15 amino acids. Germline CDR1 reads MNHEY; CDR2 reads SMNVEV (reference sequence). The CDR3 here is CASSLMRGSQETQYF. CDR3 nucleotides: TGTGCCAGCAGTTTAATGCGAGGTTCGCAAGAGACCCAGTACTTC.

In this sample, this clonotype turned up a few times. This chain joins TRBV19 and TRBJ2-7; D ambiguous. Per germline, CDR1 LNHDA and CDR2 SQIVND (reference sequence). Trimming removed 3 bases from V and 0 bases from J, with 9 bases in between. CDR3 length: 14 amino acids. CDR3 nucleotide sequence: TGTGCCAGTAGTATCGCGCATTCCTCCTACGAGCAGTACTTC. Translation gives CASSIAHSSYEQYF.

The chain couples TRBV7-2 to TRBJ2-1; unclear D gene. Germline assignment: CDR1 SGHTA and CDR2 FQGNSA. There are 11 residues in the CDR3. V gave up 3 bases and J gave up 9 bases, with 6 bases separating them. CDR3 nucleotide sequence: TGTGCCAGCAGCTTCTTGATTGAGCAGTTCTTC. It encodes CASSFLIEQFF.

In this sample, this clonotype turned up a few times. The CDR3 nucleotides read TGCGCCAGCAGCTCCTTTTTCCGGGAGGCCCCTCGAGTTACGCAGTATTTT. Translating it yields CASSSFFREAPRVTQYF. The chain has TRBV5-1 and TRBJ2-3, with 7 bases lining up with TRBD2. Germline CDR1 and CDR2: SGHRS and YFSETQ. J gave up 8 bases and V 3 bases, and 18 bases lay outside the gene matches. The CDR3 length is 17 residues.

This clonotype was seen a few times. This chain connects TRBV4-1 to TRBJ2-3; 9 nucleotides agree with TRBD1. The trim removed 4 bases at V and 5 bases at J, leaving 4 bases unmatched. This CDR3 contains 14 residues. The germline CDR1 and CDR2 sequences are MGHRA and YSYEKL. The CDR3 is CASSPHRGQDTQYF. The DNA of the CDR3 is TGCGCCAGCAGCCCGCACAGGGGGCAAGATACGCAGTATTTT.

Many counts were recorded for this clonotype. The V and J genes are TRBV15 and TRBJ2-1, with D perhaps matching TRBD2 (5 bases). Germline lookup yields CDR1 LNHNV and CDR2 YYDKDF (reference sequence). V dropped 4 bases and J dropped 8 bases, with 21 bases sitting between them. This CDR3 contains 16 residues. The CDR3, as DNA: TGTGCCACCAGCACCTTCGGGGAACTCCGAATCGATGAGCAGTTCTTC. Translation: CATSTFGELRIDEQFF.

This clonotype was seen a few times. V usage is TRBV5-3 and J usage is TRBJ2-1; TRBD2 matches at 11 bases. TRBV5-3 is reported as an ORF; its role is uncertain. The CDR3 sequence is 17 residues long. V was pared by 0 bases and J by 4 bases, with 6 bases of the junction left unmatched. The DNA of the CDR3 is TGTGCCAGAAGCTTGGCCGGGGTAGCGGGAGGGTACAATGAGCAGTTCTTC. It codes for CARSLAGVAGGYNEQFF.

The chain recombines TRBV5-5 with TRBJ2-1; 8 positions agree with TRBD2. Looked up from germline, CDR1 is SGHKS and CDR2 is YYEKEE (reference sequence). The CDR3 runs 14 residues. Trimming at V came to 4 bases and at J to 4 bases, leaving 4 bases not matched to a gene. In DNA form, the CDR3 reads TGTGCCAGCAGCCACGGGACTAGATACAATGAGCAGTTCTTC. This encodes CASSHGTRYNEQFF.

The CDR3 spells CASSVTGTSEYEQYF. The CDR3 DNA reads TGTGCCAGCAGCGTTACCGGGACTAGCGAATACGAGCAGTACTTC. The chain joins TRBV9 to TRBJ2-7; 10 bases are a match to TRBD2. V dropped 2 bases and J dropped 4; count of bases not matched to a gene: 6. This CDR3 has 15 amino acids. CDR1 and CDR2 (germline): SGDLS, YYNGEE.

V and J are TRBV21-1 and TRBJ2-7; the D call TRBD1 from the table was never checked on the DNA. TRBV21-1 corresponds to a pseudogene. The CDR3 sequence is 15 residues long. CDR3 DNA: TGTGCCAGCGGATCCCGGGACAGGGGGTTCTACGAGCAGTACTTC. Translated: CASGSRDRGFYEQYF.

The gene calls are TRBV6-1 and TRBJ1-5; D ambiguous. Germline V gene data show CDR1 as MNHNS and CDR2 as SASEGT. V dropped 10 bases and J dropped 2 bases, with 12 bases sitting between them. The CDR3 spans 13 residues. The CDR3 coding sequence is TGTGCCACGGGGATTTTGGGCAATCAGCCCCAGCATTTT. Protein product: CATGILGNQPQHF.